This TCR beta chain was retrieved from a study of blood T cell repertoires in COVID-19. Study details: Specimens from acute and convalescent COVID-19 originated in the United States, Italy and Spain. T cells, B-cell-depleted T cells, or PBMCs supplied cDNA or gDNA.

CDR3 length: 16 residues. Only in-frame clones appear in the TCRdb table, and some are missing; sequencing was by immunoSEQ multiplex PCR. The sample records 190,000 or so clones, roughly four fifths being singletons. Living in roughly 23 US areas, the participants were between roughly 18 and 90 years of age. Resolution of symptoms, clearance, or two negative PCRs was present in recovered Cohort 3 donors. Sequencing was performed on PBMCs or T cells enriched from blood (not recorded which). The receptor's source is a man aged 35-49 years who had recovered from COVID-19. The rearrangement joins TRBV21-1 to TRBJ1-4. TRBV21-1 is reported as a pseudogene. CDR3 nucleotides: TGTGCCAGCAGCAAAGAGAGGGAATTGGGATACGAAAAACTGTTTTTT. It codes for CASSKERELGYEKLFF.